Sequencing of this T cell receptor beta chain was carried out in a study of blood T cell repertoires in COVID-19. Study details: COVID-19 samples, acute and convalescent, were from the United States, Italy and Spain. From T cells, B-cell-depleted T cells, or PBMCs came the material, which was cDNA or gDNA.

Source study methods: Using reference gene primer amplification, nucleated cell counts were estimated. The protocol was immunoSEQ multiplex PCR, while the TCRdb copy is restricted to in-frame clones and leaves out a portion. V, J and clone size reflect that table, while D and trimming were determined from the DNA. This sample carries around 140,000 clones, 84% of them seen once, and the ten largest clones take more than 1.2%. V gave up 6 bases and J gave up 12 bases; unmatched junction bases: 13. The CDR3 has 14 amino acids. Per germline, CDR1 MNHEY and CDR2 SVGAGI. The material sequenced was peripheral blood. J is TRBJ1-4 and V is TRBV6-5; 7 nucleotides match TRBD1. The clonotype originates from a man aged 60 to 75 with acute or convalescent COVID-19. The CDR3 spells CASSSSHRGAELFF. DNA for the CDR3: TGTGCCAGCAGCTCATCACACAGGGGAGCTGAACTGTTTTTT.